This entry describes one T cell receptor beta chain. The CDR3 sequence is 13 residues long. From germline, CDR1 is SGHTA and CDR2 FQGNSA. The ends lost 4 bases at V and 5 bases at J; junction bases unmatched: 3. TCR beta CDR3 region amplification was performed from RNA transcripts. During a first-round RT-PCR of the TCR CDR3, the HTBI primer set was used. Via MiXCR, TCRdb re-called the multiplex PCR reads, giving one row per CDR3 protein. The sample records 480,000 or so distinct CDR3 sequences, 46% being singletons. The record originates from a study of T cells in Graves' hyperthyroidism and ophthalmopathy.

This chain uses TRBV7-2 with TRBJ1-1; TRBD1 aligns across 8 bases. The sequenced material came from peripheral blood or thyroid tissue (not recorded which). The source is an adult woman with Graves' disease, either hyperthyroidism or ophthalmopathy (not recorded which). For the CDR3, the DNA is TGTGCCAGCAGCTCTAACAGGGGGACTGAAGCTTTCTTT. Amino acid sequence: CASSSNRGTEAFF.